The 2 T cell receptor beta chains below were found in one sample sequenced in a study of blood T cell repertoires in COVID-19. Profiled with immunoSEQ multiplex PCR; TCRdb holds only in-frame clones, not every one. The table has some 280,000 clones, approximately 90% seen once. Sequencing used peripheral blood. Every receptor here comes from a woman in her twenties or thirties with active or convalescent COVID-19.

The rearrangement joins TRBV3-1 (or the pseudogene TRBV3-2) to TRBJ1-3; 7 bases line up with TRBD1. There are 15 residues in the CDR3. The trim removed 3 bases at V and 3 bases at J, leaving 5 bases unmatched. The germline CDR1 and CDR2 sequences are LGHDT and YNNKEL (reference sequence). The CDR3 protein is CASSQPRQGGNTIYF. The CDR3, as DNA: TGTGCCAGCAGCCAGCCGCGACAGGGTGGAAACACCATATATTTT.

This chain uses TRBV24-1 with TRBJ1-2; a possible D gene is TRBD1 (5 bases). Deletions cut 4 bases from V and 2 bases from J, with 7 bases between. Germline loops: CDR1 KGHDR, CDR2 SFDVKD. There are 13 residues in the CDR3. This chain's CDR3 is CATSDGHNYGYTF. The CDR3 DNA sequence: TGTGCCACCAGTGACGGACACAACTATGGCTACACCTTC.